The 11 T cell receptor beta chains in this list originate from one sample, sequenced in a study of T-cell reconstitution after alpha-beta-depleted transplantation in children. TCRbeta library construction was performed incorporating unique molecular identifiers. TCRdb re-analysed the PCR reads in MiXCR, keeping a single row per CDR3 protein. The sample lists about 300,000 distinct CDR3 sequences, roughly 9.1% occurring once. The starting material was PBMCs, obtained before TCRalphabeta/CD19-depleted stem cell transplant. The receptors derive from a boy less than two years old with acute myeloid leukemia, due to receive a stem cell transplant.

V gene TRBV27 combines with J gene TRBJ2-2; no clear D. Trimming took off 2 bases at V and 7 bases at J, with 11 bases between the two ends. The CDR3 spans 14 residues. Germline CDR1 and CDR2: MNHEY and SMNVEV (reference sequence). This CDR3 is CASSLPTEDGELFF. CDR3 nucleotide sequence: TGTGCCAGCAGTTTACCCACGGAAGACGGGGAGCTGTTTTTT.

This clonotype was seen many times. This chain uses TRBV5-1 with TRBJ1-2; no reliable D call. Trimming pared 4 bases from V and 7 bases from J, leaving 8 bases between. The CDR3 sequence is 11 residues long. From germline, CDR1 is SGHRS and CDR2 YFSETQ. CDR3 in DNA: TGCGCCAGCAGCGGAGGGCCTGGCTACACCTTC. As protein: CASSGGPGYTF. The full variable domain, rest sourced from reference TRBV5-1 and TRBJ1-2, is KAGVTQTPRYLIKTRGQQVTLSCSPISGHRSVSWYQQTPGQGLQFLFEYFSETQRNKGNFPGRFSGRQFSNSRSEMNVSTLELGDSALYLCASSGGPGYTFGSGTRLTVV.

Regarding this clonotype: A read error is possible here, since a much larger clone lies one base away. No conserved phenylalanine or tryptophan is present at the end of the CDR3, so a read error is the likely explanation. The genes are TRBV7-2 and TRBJ2-7, with 7 bases identical to TRBD2. V was clipped by 0 bases and J by 1 base; unmatched bases: 0. Germline V gene data show CDR1 as SGHTA and CDR2 as FQGNSA. The CDR3 loop spans 14 amino acids. The CDR3 here is CASSLASGSYEQYS. DNA for the CDR3: TGTGCCAGCAGCTTAGCTAGCGGGTCCTACGAGCAGTACTCC.

This clonotype has more than one count but fewer than ten. This chain links TRBV20-1 with TRBJ2-5; possible D gene TRBD1, 6 bases. V lost 1 base and J lost 4, with 10 bases in between. The CDR3 runs to 13 residues. Germline CDR1 DFQATT, CDR2 SNEGSKA (reference sequence). CDR3 DNA sequence: TGCAGTGCTAGAGGTCCAGGGGTAGAGACCCAGTACTTC. It encodes CSARGPGVETQYF.

This clonotype was seen repeatedly, ten times or more. The J gene is TRBJ1-3, the V gene TRBV27, with 11 bases fitting TRBD1. There are 15 residues in the CDR3. J lost 4 bases, V lost 5 bases, and 4 bases had no gene match. CDR1 MNHEY and CDR2 SMNVEV come from the germline V gene (reference sequence). CDR3 region: CASSPGQGVGNTIYF. CDR3 nucleotides: TGTGCCAGCAGTCCGGGACAGGGGGTCGGAAACACCATATATTTT.

The table lists this clonotype with many counts. The CDR3 DNA sequence: TGTGCCAGCATAGACACGAGGGGGAGACATTCACCCCTCCACTTT. Protein product: CASIDTRGRHSPLHF. The gene calls are TRBV28 and TRBJ1-6, with D maybe TRBD1 (6 bases). Germline CDR1 and CDR2: MDHEN and SYDVKM. This CDR3 comprises 15 residues. With 7 bases removed from V and 8 bases from J, the gap between germline ends came to 18 bases.

The CDR3 loop is CSAPRRGGRTDTQYF. CDR3 sequence (DNA): TGCAGTGCCCCCAGGCGTGGCGGGAGGACAGATACGCAGTATTTT. The chain recombines TRBV20-1 with TRBJ2-3, with 8 bases fitting TRBD2. The CDR3 loop spans 15 amino acids. V lost 6 bases to trimming and J lost 3 bases; unmatched junction nucleotides: 11. In germline, CDR1 is DFQATT, CDR2 SNEGSKA (reference sequence).

The chain recombines TRBV15 with TRBJ2-7, with D unresolved. The CDR3 is made up of 13 amino acids. Germline V gene sequence: CDR1 LNHNV, CDR2 YYDKDF (reference sequence). V dropped 0 bases and J dropped 3 bases, with 6 bases sitting between them. The CDR3 is CATSRELFYEQYF. The CDR3 region has the DNA TGTGCCACCAGCAGAGAACTTTTCTACGAGCAGTACTTC. Supplemented by reference TRBV15 and TRBJ2-7, the full variable domain reads DAMVIQNPRYQVTQFGKPVTLSCSQTLNHNVMYWYQQKSSQAPKLLFHYYDKDFNNEADTPDNFQSRRPNTSFCFLDIRSPGLGDTAMYLCATSRELFYEQYFGPGTRLTVT.

To note about this clonotype: This may come from a read error, since a much larger clone is one base off. This chain joins TRBV28 and TRBJ2-1; 8 positions match TRBD2. V shed 5 bases and J 8 bases; nucleotides not matched to a gene: 20. This CDR3 is built from 18 residues. Germline CDR1 and CDR2: MDHEN and SYDVKM. The CDR3: CASSALRGGAHTGDEQFF. In DNA form, the CDR3 reads TGTGCCAGCAGTGCCCTACGGGGGGGGGCACATACAGGTGATGAGCAGTTCTTC.

V and J are TRBV28 and TRBJ2-3; the match to TRBD2 covers 8 bases. The CDR3 totals 19 residues. The germline V gene has CDR1 MDHEN and CDR2 SYDVKM. V shed 6 bases and J 0 bases; nucleotides not matched to a gene: 17. The DNA of the CDR3 is TGTGCCAGCAGCGAGTTCGTAGCTAGCGGGCTCCCTAGCACAGATACGCAGTATTTT. Protein sequence: CASSEFVASGLPSTDTQYF.

This clonotype was counted many times. The chain couples TRBV29-1 to TRBJ2-3; 8 positions match TRBD2. This CDR3 contains 13 residues. Germline V lookup: CDR1 SQVTM, CDR2 ANQGSEA. V shed 4 bases, J shed 6 bases, and the junction held 6 bases outside the gene matches. The CDR3 spells CSVGPSGSDTQYF. The CDR3 DNA follows: TGCAGCGTTGGTCCCAGCGGGAGTGATACGCAGTATTTT.